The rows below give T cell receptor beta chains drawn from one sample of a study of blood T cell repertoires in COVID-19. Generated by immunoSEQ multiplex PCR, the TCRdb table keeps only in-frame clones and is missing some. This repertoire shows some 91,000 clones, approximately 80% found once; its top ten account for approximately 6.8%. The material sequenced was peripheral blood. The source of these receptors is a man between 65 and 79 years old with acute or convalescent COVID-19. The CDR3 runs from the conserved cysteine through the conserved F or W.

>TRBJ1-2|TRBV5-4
CASSLADWRGLSYGYTF
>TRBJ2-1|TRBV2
CASSEALDRVVNEQFF
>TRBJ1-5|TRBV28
CASSPTNRVRSNQPQHF
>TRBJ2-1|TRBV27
CASSLRRTGESYNEQFF
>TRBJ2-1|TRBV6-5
CASRAALYNEQFF
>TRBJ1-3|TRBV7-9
CASSLDRAGNTIYF
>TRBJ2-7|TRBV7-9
CASSLVRDRPYEQYF
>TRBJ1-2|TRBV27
CASRGQGSYGYTF
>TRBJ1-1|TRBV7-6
CASSLDPGSTEAFF
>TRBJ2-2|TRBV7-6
CASSLQGRADTGELFF
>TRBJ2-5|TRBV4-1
CASSQDPGIQTQYF
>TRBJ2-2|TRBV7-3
CASSPNTGELFF
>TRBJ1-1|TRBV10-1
CASSESQTGGTEAFF
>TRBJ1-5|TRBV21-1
CAREGTGLNQPQHF
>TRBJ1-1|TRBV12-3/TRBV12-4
CASRIQGGPRAFF
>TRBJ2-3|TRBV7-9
CASSFGSGGSTDTQYF
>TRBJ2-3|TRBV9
CASSVARSIPTDTQYF
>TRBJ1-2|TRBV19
CASRSGRGAYGYTF
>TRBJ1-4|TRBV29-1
CSALQSGEKLFF
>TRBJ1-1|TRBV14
CASSQDRRTGSLPGNTEAFF
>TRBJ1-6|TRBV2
CASRADTSPLHF
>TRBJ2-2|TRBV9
CASSVAPSGRLGGELFF
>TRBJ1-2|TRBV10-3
CAISRDPGTGDYTF
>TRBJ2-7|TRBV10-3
CAISESTGRGTSYEQYF
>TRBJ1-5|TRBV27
CASSPRPAGLFSQPQHF
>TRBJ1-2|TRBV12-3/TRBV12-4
CASSVLLQGGYTF
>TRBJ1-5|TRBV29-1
CSVEDRGIGGPQHF
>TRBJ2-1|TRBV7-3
CASSPYLAGVNEQFF
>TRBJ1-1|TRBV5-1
CASRPTGTSNTEAFF
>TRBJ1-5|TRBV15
CATSKDDDRNQPQHF
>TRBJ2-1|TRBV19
CASSISPGRANYEQFF
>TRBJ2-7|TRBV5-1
CASSPGDRELGEQYF
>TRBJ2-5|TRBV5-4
CASSRLAEQETQYF
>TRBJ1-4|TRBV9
CASSSHSGQINEKLFF
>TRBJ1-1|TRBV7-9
CASSLDVRLNTEAFF
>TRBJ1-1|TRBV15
CATSRGAGQRTEAFF
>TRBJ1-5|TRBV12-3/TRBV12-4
CASTGTSNQPQHF
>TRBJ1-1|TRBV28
CASRPRTGGTEAFF
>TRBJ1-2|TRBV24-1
CATSDSLTGTGYTF
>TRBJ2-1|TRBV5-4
CASSLRASGSYEQFF
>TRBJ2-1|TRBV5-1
CASSFRDRAYNEQFF
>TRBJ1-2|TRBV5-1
CASSLGQGSAYGYTF
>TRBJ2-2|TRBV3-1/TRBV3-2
CASRAPGELFF
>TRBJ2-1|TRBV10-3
CAISLSGTSNEQFF